Given below is one T cell receptor (beta chain) in context. As yet, its antigen is unknown. The source of the sample is a study of blood T cells in healthy people across ages. Study findings and constraints: Strongly correlated with naive T cell percentage was TCR beta diversity.

CDR3 length: 16 amino acids. In germline, CDR1 is SGHAT, CDR2 FQNNGV. The amount of total RNA extracted per sample was at least 5.5 micrograms. PCR was performed a second time for about 6 to 12 cycles using a sample-barcoded 5' primer and a J-beta primer mix. TCRdb recomputed calls from the 5' RACE reads with MiXCR, one row per CDR3 protein. The repertoire holds over 1,300,000 distinct CDR3 sequences, approximately 63% seen once, with roughly 7% in the top ten. This TCR was sampled from a man aged 18 to 29 in good health. The V call is TRBV11-2, the J call TRBJ2-1; TRBD2 agrees at 10 bases. The J call may not be correct, given that the DNA end is closer to TRBJ2-7. The sample was blood. The CDR3 is CASSLAGLADYNEQYF. The DNA of the CDR3 is TGTGCCAGCAGCTTAGCAGGACTAGCGGATTACAATGAGCAGTACTTC.